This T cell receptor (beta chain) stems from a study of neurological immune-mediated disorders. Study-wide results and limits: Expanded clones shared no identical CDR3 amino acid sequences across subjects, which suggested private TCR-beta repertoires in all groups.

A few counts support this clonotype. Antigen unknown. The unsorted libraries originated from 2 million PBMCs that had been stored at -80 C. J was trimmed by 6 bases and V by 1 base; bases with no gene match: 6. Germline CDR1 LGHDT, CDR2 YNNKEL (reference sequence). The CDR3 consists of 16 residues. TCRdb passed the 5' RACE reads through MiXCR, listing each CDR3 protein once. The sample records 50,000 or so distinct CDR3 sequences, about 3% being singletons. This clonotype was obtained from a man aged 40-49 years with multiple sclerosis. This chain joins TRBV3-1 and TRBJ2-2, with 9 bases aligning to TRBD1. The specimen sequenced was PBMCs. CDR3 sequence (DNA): TGTGCCAGCAGCCAAGGGACAGGGGCGTGGGCCGGGGAGCTGTTTTTT. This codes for CASSQGTGAWAGELFF.